The 17 T cell receptor beta chains given below trace back to one sample, sequenced in a study of EBV T-cell therapy then PD-1 blockade in nasopharyngeal carcinoma. Treatment noted: AdE1-LMPpoly-expanded autologous EBV-specific T-cell therapy followed by anti-PD-1 nivolumab. The antigens of these receptors remain unknown. Method: immunoSEQ multiplex PCR; TCRdb's copy keeps in-frame clones and lacks some. Of more than 11,000 clones in the sample, approximately 81% were seen once. The material was CD8+ T cells from blood, obtained around day 99 from a patient whose treatment included autologous EBV-specific T cells and nivolumab. The receptors stem from a man aged 35 to 55 with nasopharyngeal carcinoma.

This chain connects TRBV2 to TRBJ1-2; D is unresolved. V was shortened by 0 bases and J by 3 bases, with 17 bases between the two germline ends. The V gene's germline CDR1 is SNHLY and CDR2 FYNNEI. This CDR3 contains 17 residues. The CDR3 coding sequence is TGTGCCAGCAGTGAAGCGCTTCGCGGCACTTGGGACTATGGCTACACCTTC. This sequence encodes CASSEALRGTWDYGYTF.

J is TRBJ2-3 and V is TRBV6-5; 7 nucleotides agree with TRBD2. Germline CDR1 MNHEY, CDR2 SVGAGI. This CDR3 contains 13 residues. With V trimmed by 8 bases and J by 4 bases, 6 bases remained unmatched. CDR3 coding DNA: TGTGCCAGCCAGCGGGGTAGCCCAGATACGCAGTATTTT. This codes for CASQRGSPDTQYF.

This clone occurred a few times. V and J are TRBV10-3 and TRBJ1-1; no clear D. V lost 3 bases and J lost 1, with 9 bases in between. The germline CDR1 and CDR2 sequences are ENHRY and SYGVKD. CDR3 size: 14 residues. This chain's CDR3 is CAISDSQPNTEAFF. The CDR3 nucleotides read TGTGCCATCAGTGATTCACAGCCGAACACTGAAGCTTTCTTT.

This chain connects TRBV9 to TRBJ2-7; tentatively, D is TRBD2 (7 bases). The CDR3 contains 16 residues. V lost 4 bases, J lost 1 base, and 18 bases lay in between. CDR1 and CDR2 from the germline V gene are SGDLS and YYNGEE. CDR3 sequence reads: CASSPGGRGLSYEQYF. Here the CDR3 DNA reads TGTGCCAGCAGCCCTGGGGGGCGGGGGCTGTCCTACGAGCAGTACTTC.

The gene calls are TRBV19 and TRBJ2-7; D may be TRBD1 or TRBD2 (5 bases each). The CDR3 totals 15 residues. In germline, CDR1 is LNHDA, CDR2 SQIVND (reference sequence). V gave up 1 base and J gave up 1 base, with 11 bases separating them. DNA of the CDR3: TGTGCCAGTAGTATAGCGGGGACGGAGTCCTACGAGCAGTACTTC. It specifies CASSIAGTESYEQYF.

The CDR3 loop reads CASALKDGSNQPQHF. In DNA form, the CDR3 reads TGTGCCAGCGCTCTCAAGGATGGGAGCAATCAGCCCCAGCATTTT. The rearrangement links TRBV27 to TRBJ1-5; no clear D gene. Germline V gives CDR1 MNHEY, CDR2 SMNVEV (reference sequence). Trimming left V 8 bases short and J 1 base short, with 15 bases between. This CDR3 region has 15 residues.

The J gene is TRBJ2-3, the V gene TRBV9; 9 nucleotides align to TRBD2. Per germline, CDR1 SGDLS and CDR2 YYNGEE. V dropped 3 bases and J dropped 4; count of bases not matched to a gene: 3. The CDR3 sequence is 14 residues long. The CDR3 reads CASSAAGGADTQYF. The CDR3 DNA is TGTGCCAGCAGCGCAGCGGGGGGAGCAGATACGCAGTATTTT.

The chain joins TRBV6-2 or TRBV6-3 to TRBJ2-1, with D tentatively TRBD2 (6 bases). This CDR3 has 16 residues. V was cut by 6 bases and J by 5 bases, with 20 bases left in between. The germline V gene has CDR1 MNHEY and CDR2 SVGEGT. This chain's CDR3 is CASSPSRREFDNEQFF. CDR3 in DNA: TGTGCCAGCAGCCCTTCCCGGAGGGAATTTGACAATGAGCAGTTCTTC.

This chain uses TRBV5-1 with TRBJ2-5; 7 positions match TRBD2. V lost 1 base and J lost 3; bases outside the gene matches: 6. The germline gives CDR1 SGHRS, CDR2 YFSETQ. This CDR3 has 15 amino acids. CDR3 nucleotides: TGCGCCAGCAGCTTGTACGGGGGGAACGAAGAGACCCAGTACTTC. This sequence encodes CASSLYGGNEETQYF.

The genes are TRBV3-1 (or the pseudogene TRBV3-2) and TRBJ2-3; 11 bases agree with TRBD1. The V gene's germline CDR1 is LGHDT and CDR2 YNNKEL (reference sequence). The J segment lost 4 bases and the V segment lost 0 bases, leaving 3 bases of the junction unmatched. The CDR3 is 16 amino acids. CDR3 sequence: CASSQDRDRGADTQYF. The CDR3, as DNA: TGTGCCAGCAGCCAAGATAGGGACAGGGGGGCAGATACGCAGTATTTT.

The J gene is TRBJ2-1, the V gene TRBV5-5; 9 bases map to TRBD2. The J segment lost 2 bases and the V segment lost 0 bases, leaving 0 bases of the junction unmatched. The V gene's germline CDR1 is SGHKS and CDR2 YYEKEE (reference sequence). The CDR3 totals 15 residues. DNA of the CDR3: TGTGCCAGCAGCTTGGGCGGGGGGGCCTACAATGAGCAGTTCTTC. It encodes CASSLGGGAYNEQFF.

The rearrangement joins TRBV6-5 to TRBJ2-2; D may be TRBD1 or TRBD2 (5 bases each). V shed 5 bases and J shed 6 bases, with 13 bases lying between them. Per the germline V gene, CDR1 is MNHEY and CDR2 is SVGAGI. The CDR3 sequence is 14 residues long. CDR3 DNA sequence: TGTGCCAGCAGTAGGCCCCCGGGGCCCGGGGAGCTGTTTTTT. Translation: CASSRPPGPGELFF.

The gene calls are TRBV5-4 and TRBJ1-3; D is uncertain. The ends were cut back, 1 base at V and 0 bases at J, with 5 bases in the middle. Germline V gives CDR1 SGHNT, CDR2 YYREEE (reference sequence). The CDR3 is made up of 14 amino acids. The CDR3, as DNA: TGTGCCAGCAGCTTGTCGGGCTCTGGAAACACCATATATTTT. Amino acid sequence: CASSLSGSGNTIYF.

Regarding this clone: Germline is not matched at one junction end, which may reflect a read error. The V call is TRBV9, the J call TRBJ1-5, with D maybe TRBD1 (6 bases). CDR1 and CDR2 from the germline V gene are SGDLS and YYNGEE. The CDR3 has 19 amino acids. Here the CDR3 reads CARSGGGAGGKYSNQPQHF. The CDR3 DNA reads as TGTGCCCGCAGCGGGGGCGGGGCCGGGGGCAAATATAGCAATCAGCCCCAGCATTTT.

The chain recombines TRBV6-1 with TRBJ1-6; no clear D. V lost 2 bases, J lost 0 bases, and 5 bases lay in between. The CDR3 has 15 residues. Germline CDR1 MNHNS, CDR2 SASEGT. This CDR3 is CASSEHSSYNSPLHF. The CDR3 nucleotides are TGTGCCAGCAGTGAACATTCCTCCTATAATTCACCCCTCCACTTT.

Only a few counts were recorded for this clone. The chain combines TRBV12-3 or TRBV12-4 with TRBJ1-1; tentative D call: TRBD1 (5 bases). Trimming stripped 2 bases from V and 8 bases from J, with 12 bases between. This CDR3 region has 13 residues. CDR3 amino acids: CASSLLGQPEAFF. CDR3 nucleotides: TGTGCCAGCAGTTTACTGGGGCAGCCGGAAGCTTTCTTT.

V usage is TRBV9 and J usage is TRBJ2-2; D uncertain. The germline gives CDR1 SGDLS, CDR2 YYNGEE. The CDR3 is 13 residues long. Between the trimmed V and J ends, which lost 3 bases and 6 bases, there was a span of 9 bases. CDR3: CASSAFSSGELFF. In DNA, the CDR3 is TGTGCCAGCAGCGCTTTTTCCTCCGGGGAGCTGTTTTTT.